This entry concerns a single TCR beta chain. TCRdb keeps only in-frame clones here, not all; method: immunoSEQ multiplex PCR. The data show about 120,000 clones, 70% to 90% seen once. This record comes from a study of blood T cell repertoires in COVID-19. Material for sequencing was peripheral blood. The receptor comes from a woman in her 50s with acute or convalescent COVID-19.

This chain's CDR3 is CATSDPGEGNTIYF. CDR3 bases: TGTGCCACCAGTGACCCAGGGGAGGGAAACACCATATATTTT. The rearrangement links TRBV24-1 to TRBJ1-3, with D possibly TRBD1 on 6 matching bases. The CDR3 sequence is 14 residues long. Trimming removed 4 bases from V and 4 bases from J, with 10 bases in between. CDR1 KGHDR and CDR2 SFDVKD come from the germline V gene.